A single sample gave rise to the 7 T cell receptor beta chains below, sequenced in a study of T-cell memory formation after mild COVID-19. TCRdb processed the 5' RACE reads anew with MiXCR; each CDR3 protein has one entry. The table has hundreds of thousands of distinct CDR3 sequences, about a fifth seen once; the top ten hold approximately 8.4%. Sequencing was carried out using PBMCs or a T cell subset sorted from them (not recorded which). These receptors were obtained from an adult woman who had mild COVID-19 (a few samples of this study predate the infection). Cell type and time point are not known.

This clonotype was found a few times. The chain is built from TRBV6-2 or TRBV6-3 and TRBJ2-7; the D gene is possibly TRBD2 (5 bases). V lost 10 bases and J lost 2, with 12 bases in between. The CDR3 is made up of 12 amino acids. The germline CDR1 and CDR2 sequences are MNHEY and SVGEGT. Here the CDR3 DNA reads TGTGCCACCGGGGTCCGGACCTACGAGCAGTACTTC. This sequence encodes CATGVRTYEQYF.

The chain employs TRBV4-2 and TRBJ2-1, with 11 nucleotides matching TRBD2. Trimming cost V 6 bases and J 1 base; bases outside gene matches: 5. Germline V gene lookup returns CDR1 LGHNA and CDR2 YNFKEQ. CDR3 size: 16 residues. The CDR3 nucleotides are TGTGCCAGCAGGCTACTAGCGGGAGCTTCCTACAATGAGCAGTTCTTC. It translates to CASRLLAGASYNEQFF.

The CDR3 reads CASSLTGPGLGGYTF. CDR3 nucleotide sequence: TGTGCCAGCAGCCTGACAGGGCCCGGCCTCGGCGGCTACACCTTC. The chain carries TRBV7-9 and TRBJ1-2; the match to TRBD1 covers 7 bases. Germline CDR1 SEHNR, CDR2 FQNEAQ (reference sequence). The CDR3 runs 15 residues. Unmatched junction bases numbered 14, after V lost 5 bases and J lost 8 bases. The whole variable domain, remainder taken from reference TRBV7-9 and TRBJ1-2, is DTGVSQNPRHKITKRGQNVTFRCDPISEHNRLYWYRQTLGQGPEFLTYFQNEAQLEKSRLLSDRFSAERPKGSFSTLEIQRTEQGDSAMYLCASSLTGPGLGGYTFGSGTRLTVV.

The chain links TRBV11-2 to TRBJ1-2; 7 nucleotides line up with TRBD1. The CDR3 contains 14 residues. Trimming at V came to 5 bases and at J to 2 bases, leaving 5 bases not matched to a gene. CDR1 SGHAT and CDR2 FQNNGV come from the germline V gene. The CDR3 nucleotides read TGTGCCAGCAGCCTACAGGGGCCCAACTATGGCTACACCTTC. Translated, it gives CASSLQGPNYGYTF.

The gene calls are TRBV29-1 and TRBJ2-3; either TRBD1 or TRBD2 may fit D (6 bases each). With 3 bases removed from V and 0 bases from J, the gap between germline ends came to 10 bases. Germline values: CDR1 SQVTM, CDR2 ANQGSEA. This CDR3 spans 14 amino acids. The CDR3 region is CSVEGGGSTDTQYF. In DNA form, the CDR3 reads TGCAGCGTTGAGGGGGGCGGAAGCACAGATACGCAGTATTTT.

This clonotype was observed a few times. The rearrangement uses TRBV5-1 and TRBJ2-3; the match to TRBD2 covers 7 bases. V dropped 6 bases and J dropped 2; count of bases not matched to a gene: 12. This CDR3 has 16 amino acids. Germline V gene sequence: CDR1 SGHRS, CDR2 YFSETQ. CDR3 bases: TGCGCCAGCACAAACCGCGGGAGTTCTTACACAGATACGCAGTATTTT. Translated, it gives CASTNRGSSYTDTQYF.

The table lists this clonotype with a few counts. The genes are TRBV5-1 and TRBJ1-1; possibly TRBD1 for D (6 bases). The V end lost 3 bases, the J end lost 11 bases, and 14 bases lay between the germline ends. The germline V gene encodes CDR1 SGHRS and CDR2 YFSETQ. The length of the CDR3 is 12 residues. CDR3 amino acids: CASSSDRRKAFF. The CDR3 DNA reads as TGCGCCAGCAGCTCAGACAGGCGTAAGGCTTTCTTT.